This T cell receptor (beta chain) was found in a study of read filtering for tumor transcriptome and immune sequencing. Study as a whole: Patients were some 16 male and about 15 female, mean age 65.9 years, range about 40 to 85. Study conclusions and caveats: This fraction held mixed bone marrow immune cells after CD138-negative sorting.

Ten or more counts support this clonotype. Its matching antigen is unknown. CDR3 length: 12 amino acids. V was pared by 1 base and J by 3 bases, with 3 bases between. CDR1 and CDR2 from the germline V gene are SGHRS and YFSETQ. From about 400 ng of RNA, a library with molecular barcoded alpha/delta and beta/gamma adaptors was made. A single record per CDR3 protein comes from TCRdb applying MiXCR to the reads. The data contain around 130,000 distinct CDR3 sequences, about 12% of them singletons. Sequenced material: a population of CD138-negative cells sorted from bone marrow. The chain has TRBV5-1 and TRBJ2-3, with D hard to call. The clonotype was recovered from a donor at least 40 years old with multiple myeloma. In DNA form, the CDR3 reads TGCGCCAGCAGCTTGCCAACAGATACGCAGTATTTT. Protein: CASSLPTDTQYF.